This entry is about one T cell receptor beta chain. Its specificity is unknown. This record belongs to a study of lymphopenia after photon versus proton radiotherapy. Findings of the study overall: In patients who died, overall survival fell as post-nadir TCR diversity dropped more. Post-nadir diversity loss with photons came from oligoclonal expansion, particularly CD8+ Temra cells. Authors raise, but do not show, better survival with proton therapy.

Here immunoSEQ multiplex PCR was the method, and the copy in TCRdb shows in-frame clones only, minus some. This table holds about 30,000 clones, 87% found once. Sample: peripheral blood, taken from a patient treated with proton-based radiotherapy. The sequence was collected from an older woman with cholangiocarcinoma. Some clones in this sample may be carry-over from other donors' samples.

CDR3 sequence: CASSQGISGANEKLFF. DNA of the CDR3: TGCGCCAGCAGCCAAGGCATCTCCGGGGCTAATGAAAAACTGTTTTTT. V is TRBV4-1 and J is TRBJ1-4; D not resolved. Germline CDR1 and CDR2: MGHRA and YSYEKL. The CDR3 is 16 residues long. Trimming removed 1 base at V and 3 bases at J, with 12 bases between.